Below, 24 T cell receptor beta chains from the same sample are listed, as sequenced in a study of CD8 T cells in Susac syndrome. Random hexamers served to reverse transcribe roughly 0.45 to 1 ug RNA. Each CDR3 protein is one row after TCRdb ran MiXCR on the immunoSEQ multiplex PCR reads. The table shows about 200,000 distinct CDR3 sequences, with 95% occurring only once. Sequenced material: CD4+ T cells from PBMCs. Receptor source: a human donor in good health.

The chain combines TRBV9 with TRBJ2-7; a weak D match, TRBD1 (5 bases). Trimming removed 4 bases at V and 3 bases at J, with 26 bases between. The CDR3 extends over 18 amino acids. The V gene's germline CDR1 is SGDLS and CDR2 YYNGEE. DNA for the CDR3: TGTGCCAGCAGCCCACAGTGGGGTGGGGCAGGGTCGAACTACGAGCAGTACTTC. The encoded protein is CASSPQWGGAGSNYEQYF.

The rearrangement joins TRBV24-1 to TRBJ2-3; possibly TRBD1 or TRBD2 for D (5 bases each). Per germline, CDR1 KGHDR and CDR2 SFDVKD. V shed 4 bases and J shed 0 bases, with 13 bases lying between them. This CDR3 has 16 amino acids. CDR3 protein: CATSDSGTESTDTQYF. In nucleotides, the CDR3 is TGTGCCACCAGTGACTCCGGGACGGAAAGCACAGATACGCAGTATTTT.

The rearrangement links TRBV11-2 to TRBJ2-1; perhaps TRBD1 as D (6 bases). V shed 5 bases and J shed 7 bases, with 18 bases lying between them. Germline-derived CDR1 and CDR2 are SGHAT and FQNNGV. This CDR3 has 15 residues. The CDR3 DNA follows: TGTGCCAGCAGCCCTGCAGGGGCGCGTGGAAATGAGCAGTTCTTC. It codes for CASSPAGARGNEQFF.

V and J are TRBV27 and TRBJ1-1; D is perhaps TRBD1 (6 bases). This CDR3 spans 16 amino acids. The V end was cut by 3 bases, the J end by 4 bases, with 18 bases between. Germline V lookup: CDR1 MNHEY, CDR2 SMNVEV (reference sequence). The CDR3 nucleotides are TGTGCCAGCAGTTTTAGGTTGGGCAGGGGATCCACTGAAGCTTTCTTT. Translating gives CASSFRLGRGSTEAFF.

This chain joins TRBV6-6 and TRBJ2-1; 10 nucleotides agree with TRBD2. CDR1 is MNHNY and CDR2 is SVGAGI in the germline V gene (reference sequence). The CDR3 is 15 amino acids. V lost 6 bases to trimming and J lost 2 bases; unmatched junction nucleotides: 4. CDR3 in DNA: TGTGCCAGCAGGCCGAGCGGGGGGGCCTACAATGAGCAGTTCTTC. Translated: CASRPSGGAYNEQFF.

This clonotype was found a few times. The chain employs TRBV9 and TRBJ2-3; 9 bases are shared with TRBD2. V was clipped by 0 bases and J by 3 bases; unmatched bases: 5. Germline loops: CDR1 SGDLS, CDR2 YYNGEE. This CDR3 comprises 16 residues. This CDR3 reads CASSVGGSGRTDTQYF. The CDR3 DNA reads as TGTGCCAGCAGCGTAGGTGGTAGCGGGAGAACAGATACGCAGTATTTT. Full variable domain (rest looked up from reference TRBV9 and TRBJ2-3): DSGVTQTPKHLITATGQRVTLRCSPRSGDLSVYWYQQSLDQGLQFLIQYYNGEERAKGNILERFSAQQFPDLHSELNLSSLELGDSALYFCASSVGGSGRTDTQYFGPGTRLTVL.

On this clonotype: The DNA is left out, because the CDR3 cannot be placed on it with certainty; the CDR3 is given as TCRdb lists it. The chain couples TRBV12-3 or TRBV12-4 to TRBJ2-3; the DNA was not used to check the table's D call, TRBD2. With termini counted, the CDR3 has 15 amino acids. CDR3 in amino acids: CASSFGSGGRYTQYF.

This chain joins TRBV28 and TRBJ2-7; the D gene is possibly TRBD2 (6 bases). V shed 9 bases and J shed 2 bases, with 14 bases lying between them. CDR3 length: 13 residues. Looked up from germline, CDR1 is MDHEN and CDR2 is SYDVKM. Written as DNA, the CDR3 is TGTGCCAGTAGTGAGGCGGGGCCCTACGAGCAGTACGTC. Its protein is CASSEAGPYEQYV.

This chain links TRBV2 with TRBJ1-2; no clear D. Germline V gene sequence: CDR1 SNHLY, CDR2 FYNNEI. Trimming cost V 3 bases and J 10 bases, with 18 bases left between them. This CDR3 is built from 14 residues. The CDR3 region is CASSDLVGPTTYTF. The CDR3 DNA is TGTGCCAGCAGTGACCTGGTAGGGCCTACGACCTACACCTTC.

The chain employs TRBV29-1 and TRBJ2-5; D perhaps matches TRBD2 (5 bases). The ends were cut back, 8 bases at V and 4 bases at J, with 14 bases in the middle. Germline values: CDR1 SQVTM, CDR2 ANQGSEA. The CDR3 length is 12 residues. This chain's CDR3 is CSSGLQAETQYF. The CDR3 region has the DNA TGCAGCTCCGGACTCCAGGCAGAGACCCAGTACTTC.

J is TRBJ2-4 and V is TRBV5-6; D might be TRBD1 (6 bases). V was trimmed by 0 bases and J by 8 bases, leaving 15 bases between them. The CDR3 is 15 residues long. The germline V gene has CDR1 SGHDT and CDR2 YYEEEE. The CDR3 loop is CASSLVYAGVYIQYF. The CDR3 nucleotides are TGTGCCAGCAGCTTGGTTTACGCAGGGGTATACATTCAGTACTTC.

The chain recombines TRBV4-1 with TRBJ2-4, with D perhaps matching TRBD2 (5 bases). Deletions cut 1 base from V and 1 base from J, with 5 bases between. CDR1 is MGHRA and CDR2 is YSYEKL in the germline V gene. CDR3 length: 14 amino acids. CDR3 sequence (DNA): TGCGCCAGCAGCCAAGGAGGGGCCAAAAACATTCAGTACTTC. Its translation is CASSQGGAKNIQYF.

The V and J genes are TRBV28 and TRBJ2-7, with 8 nucleotides matching TRBD1. With V trimmed by 4 bases and J by 3 bases, 2 bases remained unmatched. CDR3 size: 13 residues. CDR1 and CDR2 (germline): MDHEN, SYDVKM. CDR3 in amino acids: CASSSGTGYEQYV. CDR3 in DNA: TGTGCCAGCAGTTCCGGGACAGGCTACGAGCAGTACGTC.

This sequence joins TRBV11-2 and TRBJ2-7; TRBD2 agrees at 7 bases. The CDR3 sequence is 13 residues long. The germline gives CDR1 SGHAT, CDR2 FQNNGV. V shed 4 bases, J shed 6 bases, and the junction held 6 bases outside the gene matches. The CDR3 bases are TGTGCCAGCAGCTCTCTAGCGGAGGGCGAGCAGTACGTC. Its protein is CASSSLAEGEQYV.

This clonotype appeared once. The chain recombines TRBV20-1 with TRBJ1-3; D is possibly TRBD1 (5 bases). CDR3 length: 16 residues. CDR1 and CDR2 from the germline V gene are DFQATT and SNEGSKA (reference sequence). The V end lost 6 bases, the J end lost 4 bases, and 22 bases lay between the germline ends. Here the CDR3 reads CSAPQYGGGRGNTIYF. The CDR3 DNA follows: TGCAGTGCCCCTCAATACGGGGGGGGAAGAGGAAACACCATATATTTT.

This sequence joins TRBV7-2 and TRBJ2-7, with D uncertain. This CDR3 has 13 amino acids. Germline-derived CDR1 and CDR2 are SGHTA and FQGNSA. The ends were cut back, 0 bases at V and 5 bases at J, with 8 bases in the middle. CDR3: CASSLAGEDEQYF. The CDR3 nucleotides read TGTGCCAGCAGCTTAGCGGGTGAGGACGAGCAGTACTTC. Full variable domain (remainder filled in from reference TRBV7-2 and TRBJ2-7): GAGVSQSPSNKVTEKGKDVELRCDPISGHTALYWYRQSLGQGLEFLIYFQGNSAPDKSGLPSDRFSAERTGGSVSTLTIQRTQQEDSAVYLCASSLAGEDEQYFGPGTRLTVT.

The V gene is TRBV12-3 or TRBV12-4, the J gene TRBJ2-1, with D perhaps matching TRBD2 (5 bases). V was pared by 1 base and J by 3 bases, with 16 bases between. CDR3 size: 17 residues. CDR3 protein: CASSLGEIGGFYNEQFF. The DNA for the CDR3 is TGTGCCAGCAGTTTAGGGGAGATCGGTGGTTTCTACAATGAGCAGTTCTTC.

The CDR3 loop is CASSQRNEQFF. For the CDR3, the DNA is TGTGCCAGCAGCCAACGGAATGAGCAGTTCTTC. J is TRBJ2-1 and V is TRBV4-2; D is undetermined. Trimming took 2 bases from V and 7 from J, leaving 3 bases between them. From germline, CDR1 is LGHNA and CDR2 YNFKEQ. The CDR3 consists of 11 residues.

The sample holds one count of this clonotype. The chain is built from TRBV29-1 and TRBJ2-7; 7 bases fit TRBD1. Per germline, CDR1 SQVTM and CDR2 ANQGSEA. J lost 2 bases, V lost 2 bases, and 0 bases had no gene match. The CDR3 length is 12 residues. The CDR3 region is CSVEQGAYEQYF. The CDR3 nucleotides are TGCAGCGTTGAACAGGGGGCCTACGAGCAGTACTTC.

The V call is TRBV29-1, the J call TRBJ1-5, with a tentative D call TRBD1 (5 bases). V lost 4 bases, J lost 0 bases, and 10 bases lay in between. CDR1 is SQVTM and CDR2 is ANQGSEA in the germline V gene. The CDR3 length is 14 residues. The CDR3 is CSVGGTNSNQPQHF. CDR3 DNA sequence: TGCAGCGTTGGGGGGACGAATAGCAATCAGCCCCAGCATTTT.

The gene calls are TRBV5-4 and TRBJ2-4; 9 nucleotides line up with TRBD2. The V segment lost 1 base and the J segment 6 bases; nucleotides outside the gene matches: 8. CDR1 SGHNT and CDR2 YYREEE come from the germline V gene (reference sequence). The CDR3 is made up of 16 amino acids. CDR3 sequence (DNA): TGTGCCAGCAGCTTGTTGCGGGAGGGCCGAGGAAACATTCAGTACTTC. Protein sequence: CASSLLREGRGNIQYF.

The chain recombines TRBV28 with TRBJ1-1; 8 bases align to TRBD1. This CDR3 has 14 amino acids. Losses at the gene ends were 6 bases for V and 6 bases for J; bases not matched to a gene: 9. Germline V gives CDR1 MDHEN, CDR2 SYDVKM. The CDR3 is CASRARGRGPEAFF. CDR3 nucleotides: TGTGCCAGCAGGGCTCGTGGCAGGGGGCCTGAAGCTTTCTTT.

In its sample, this clonotype was seen once. The chain carries TRBV5-1 and TRBJ2-7, with 7 nucleotides matching TRBD2. V dropped 8 bases and J dropped 2; count of bases not matched to a gene: 10. CDR3 length equals 14 residues. Per the germline V gene, CDR1 is SGHRS and CDR2 is YFSETQ. The CDR3 here is CASPPGGEPYEQYV. CDR3 coding DNA: TGCGCCAGTCCCCCGGGGGGAGAACCCTACGAGCAGTACGTC.

The chain has TRBV24-1 and TRBJ2-1; possibly TRBD2 for D (5 bases). In germline, CDR1 is KGHDR, CDR2 SFDVKD. CDR3 length equals 15 residues. V was shortened by 4 bases and J by 7 bases, with 16 bases between the two germline ends. DNA of the CDR3: TGTGCCACCAGTGACGCCGTGAGGGAACGGAATGAGCAGTTCTTC. Amino acids: CATSDAVRERNEQFF.